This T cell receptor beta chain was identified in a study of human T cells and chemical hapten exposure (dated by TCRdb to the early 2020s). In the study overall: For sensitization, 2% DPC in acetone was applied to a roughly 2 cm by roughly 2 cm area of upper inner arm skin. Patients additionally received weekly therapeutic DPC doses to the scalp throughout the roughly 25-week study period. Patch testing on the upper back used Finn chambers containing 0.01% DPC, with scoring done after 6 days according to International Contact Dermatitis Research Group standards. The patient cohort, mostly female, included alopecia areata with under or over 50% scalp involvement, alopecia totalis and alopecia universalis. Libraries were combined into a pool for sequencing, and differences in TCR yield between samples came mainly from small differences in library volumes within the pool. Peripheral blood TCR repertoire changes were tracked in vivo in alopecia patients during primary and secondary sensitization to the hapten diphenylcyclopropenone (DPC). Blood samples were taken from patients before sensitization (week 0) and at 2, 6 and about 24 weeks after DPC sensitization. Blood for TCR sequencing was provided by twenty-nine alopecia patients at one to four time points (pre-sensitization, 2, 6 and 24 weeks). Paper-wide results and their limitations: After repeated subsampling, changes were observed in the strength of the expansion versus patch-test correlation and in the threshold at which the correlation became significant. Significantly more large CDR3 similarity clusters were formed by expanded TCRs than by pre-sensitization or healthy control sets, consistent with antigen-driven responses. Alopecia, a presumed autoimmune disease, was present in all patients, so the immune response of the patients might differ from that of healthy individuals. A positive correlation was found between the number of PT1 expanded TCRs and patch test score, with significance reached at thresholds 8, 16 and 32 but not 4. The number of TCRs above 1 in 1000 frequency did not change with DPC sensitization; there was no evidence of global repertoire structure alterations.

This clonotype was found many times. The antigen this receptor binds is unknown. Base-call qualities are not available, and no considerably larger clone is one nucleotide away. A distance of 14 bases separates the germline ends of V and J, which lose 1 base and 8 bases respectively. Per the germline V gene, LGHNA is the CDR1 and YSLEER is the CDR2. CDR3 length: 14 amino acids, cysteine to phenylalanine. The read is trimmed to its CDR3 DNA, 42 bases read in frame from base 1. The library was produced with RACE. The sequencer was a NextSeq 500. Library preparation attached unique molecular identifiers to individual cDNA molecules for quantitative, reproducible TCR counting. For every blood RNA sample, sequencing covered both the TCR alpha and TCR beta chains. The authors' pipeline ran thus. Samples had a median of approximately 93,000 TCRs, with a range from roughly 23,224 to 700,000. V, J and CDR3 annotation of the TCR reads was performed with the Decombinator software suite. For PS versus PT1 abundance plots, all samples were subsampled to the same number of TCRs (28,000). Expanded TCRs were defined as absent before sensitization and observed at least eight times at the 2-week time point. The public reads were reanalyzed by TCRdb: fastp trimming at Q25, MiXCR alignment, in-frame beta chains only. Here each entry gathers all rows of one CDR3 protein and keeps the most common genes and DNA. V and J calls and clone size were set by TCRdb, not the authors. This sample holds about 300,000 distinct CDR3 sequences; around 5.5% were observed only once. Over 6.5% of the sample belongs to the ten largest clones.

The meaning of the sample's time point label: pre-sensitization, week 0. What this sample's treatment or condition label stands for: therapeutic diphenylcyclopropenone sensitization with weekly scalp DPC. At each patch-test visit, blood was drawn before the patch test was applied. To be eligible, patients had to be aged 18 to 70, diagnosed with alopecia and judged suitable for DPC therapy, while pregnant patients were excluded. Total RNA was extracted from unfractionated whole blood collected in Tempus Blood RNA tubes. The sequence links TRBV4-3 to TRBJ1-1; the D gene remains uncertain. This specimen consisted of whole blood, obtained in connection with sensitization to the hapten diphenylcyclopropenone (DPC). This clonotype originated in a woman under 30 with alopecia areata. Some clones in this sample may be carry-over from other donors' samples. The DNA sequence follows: TGCGCCAGCAGCCAAGTCATCTGGAGGGAAGAAGCTTTCTTT. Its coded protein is CASSQVIWREEAFF.